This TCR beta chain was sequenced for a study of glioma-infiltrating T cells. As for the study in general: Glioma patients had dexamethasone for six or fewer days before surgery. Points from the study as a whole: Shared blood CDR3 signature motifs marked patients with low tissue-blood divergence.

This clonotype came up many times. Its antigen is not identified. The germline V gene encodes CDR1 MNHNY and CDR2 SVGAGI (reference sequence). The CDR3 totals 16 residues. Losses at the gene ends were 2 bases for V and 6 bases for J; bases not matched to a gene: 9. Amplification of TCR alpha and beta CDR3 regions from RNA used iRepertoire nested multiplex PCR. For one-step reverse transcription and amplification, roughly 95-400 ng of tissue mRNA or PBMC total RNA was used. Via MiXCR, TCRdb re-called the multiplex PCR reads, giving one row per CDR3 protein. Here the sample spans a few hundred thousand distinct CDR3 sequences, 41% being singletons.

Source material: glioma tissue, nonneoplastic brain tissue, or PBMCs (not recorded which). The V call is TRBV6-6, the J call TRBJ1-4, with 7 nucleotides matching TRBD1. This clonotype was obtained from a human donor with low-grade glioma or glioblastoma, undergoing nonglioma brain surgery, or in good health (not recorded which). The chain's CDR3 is CASSYPPGQQDEKLFF. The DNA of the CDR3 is TGTGCCAGCAGTTACCCGCCGGGACAGCAAGATGAAAAACTGTTTTTT.